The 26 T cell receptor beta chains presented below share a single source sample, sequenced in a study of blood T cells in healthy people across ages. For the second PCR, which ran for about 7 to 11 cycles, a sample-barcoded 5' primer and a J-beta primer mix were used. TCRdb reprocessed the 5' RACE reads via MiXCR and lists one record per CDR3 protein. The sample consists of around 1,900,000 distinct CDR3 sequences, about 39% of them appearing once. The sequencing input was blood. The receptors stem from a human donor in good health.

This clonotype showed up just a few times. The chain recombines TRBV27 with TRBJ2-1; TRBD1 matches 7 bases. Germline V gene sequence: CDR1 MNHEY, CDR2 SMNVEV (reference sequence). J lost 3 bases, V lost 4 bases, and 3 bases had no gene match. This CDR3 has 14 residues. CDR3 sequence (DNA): TGTGCCAGCAGTTCACAGGGGAACTACAATGAGCAGTTCTTC. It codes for CASSSQGNYNEQFF.

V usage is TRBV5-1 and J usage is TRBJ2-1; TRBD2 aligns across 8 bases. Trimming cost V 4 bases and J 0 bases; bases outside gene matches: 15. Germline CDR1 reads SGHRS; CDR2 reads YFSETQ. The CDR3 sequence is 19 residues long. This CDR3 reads CASSLYGSSGGYSYNEQFF. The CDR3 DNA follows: TGCGCCAGCAGCCTATATGGGTCGAGCGGGGGCTACTCCTACAATGAGCAGTTCTTC.

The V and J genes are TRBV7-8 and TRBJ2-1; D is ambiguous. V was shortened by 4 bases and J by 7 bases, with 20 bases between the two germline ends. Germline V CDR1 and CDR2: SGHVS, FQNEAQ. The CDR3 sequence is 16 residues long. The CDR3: CASSSYYPEDSNEQFF. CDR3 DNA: TGTGCCAGCAGCTCCTACTATCCCGAAGACTCAAATGAGCAGTTCTTC.

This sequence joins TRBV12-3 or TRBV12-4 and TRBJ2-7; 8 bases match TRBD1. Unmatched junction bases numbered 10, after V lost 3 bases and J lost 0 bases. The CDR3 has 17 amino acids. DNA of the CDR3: TGTGCCAGCAGTTTTAAGTCCGGGACAGGACTCTCCTACGAGCAGTACTTC. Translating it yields CASSFKSGTGLSYEQYF.

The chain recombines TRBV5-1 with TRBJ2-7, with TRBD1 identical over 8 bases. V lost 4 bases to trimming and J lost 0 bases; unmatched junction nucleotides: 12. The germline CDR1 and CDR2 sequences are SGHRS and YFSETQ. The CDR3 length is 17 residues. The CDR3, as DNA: TGCGCCAGCAGCCCCGGGACAGGCACTTACAACTCCTACGAGCAGTACTTC. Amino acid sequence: CASSPGTGTYNSYEQYF.

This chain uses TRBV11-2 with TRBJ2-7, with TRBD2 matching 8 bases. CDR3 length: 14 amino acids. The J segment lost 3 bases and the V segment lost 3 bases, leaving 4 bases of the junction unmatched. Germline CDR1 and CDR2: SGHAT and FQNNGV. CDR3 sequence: CASSFWAGGYEQYF. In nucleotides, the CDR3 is TGTGCCAGCAGCTTCTGGGCGGGGGGCTACGAGCAGTACTTC.

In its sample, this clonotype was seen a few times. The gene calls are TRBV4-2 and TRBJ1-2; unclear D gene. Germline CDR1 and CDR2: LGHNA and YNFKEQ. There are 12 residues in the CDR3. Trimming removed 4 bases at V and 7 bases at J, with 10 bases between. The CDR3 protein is CASSLNEGGYTF. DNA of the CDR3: TGTGCCAGCAGCCTAAACGAGGGTGGCTACACCTTC.

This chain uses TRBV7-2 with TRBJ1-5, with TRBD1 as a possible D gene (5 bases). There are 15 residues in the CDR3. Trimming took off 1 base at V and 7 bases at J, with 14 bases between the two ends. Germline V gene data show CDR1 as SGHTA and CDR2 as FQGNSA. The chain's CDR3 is CASSLVGGDAQPQHF. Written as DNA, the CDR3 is TGTGCCAGCAGCTTAGTGGGAGGGGATGCCCAGCCCCAGCATTTT.

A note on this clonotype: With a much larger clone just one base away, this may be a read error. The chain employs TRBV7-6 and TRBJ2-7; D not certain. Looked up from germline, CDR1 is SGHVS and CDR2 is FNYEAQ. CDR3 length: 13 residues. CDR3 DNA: TGTGCCAGCAACTTAGCTTCGCGCTACGAGCAGTACTTC. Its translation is CASNLASRYEQYF. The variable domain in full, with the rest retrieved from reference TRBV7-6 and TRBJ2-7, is GAGVSQSPRYKVTKRGQDVALRCDPISGHVSLYWYRQALGQGPEFLTYFNYEAQQDKSGLPNDRFSAERPEGSISTLTIQRTEQRDSAMYRCASNLASRYEQYFGPGTRLTVT.

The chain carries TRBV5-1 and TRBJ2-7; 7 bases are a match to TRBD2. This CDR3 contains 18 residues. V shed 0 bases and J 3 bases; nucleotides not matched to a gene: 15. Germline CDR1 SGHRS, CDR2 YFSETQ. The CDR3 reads CASSLAGLAASPIYEQYF. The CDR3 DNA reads TGCGCCAGCAGCTTGGCCGGGCTAGCGGCATCCCCTATCTACGAGCAGTACTTC.

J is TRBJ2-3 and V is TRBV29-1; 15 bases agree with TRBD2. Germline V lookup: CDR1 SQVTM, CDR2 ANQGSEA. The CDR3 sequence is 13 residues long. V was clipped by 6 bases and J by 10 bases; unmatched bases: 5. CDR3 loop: CSVEGLAGGPQYF. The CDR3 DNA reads TGCAGCGTCGAGGGACTAGCGGGGGGCCCGCAGTATTTT.

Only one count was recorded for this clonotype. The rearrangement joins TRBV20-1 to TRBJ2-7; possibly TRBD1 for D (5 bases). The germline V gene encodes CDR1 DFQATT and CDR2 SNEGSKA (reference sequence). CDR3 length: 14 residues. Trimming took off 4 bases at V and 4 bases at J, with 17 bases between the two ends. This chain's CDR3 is CSATPPDRQYEQYF. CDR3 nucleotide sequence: TGCAGTGCTACCCCACCTGACAGACAGTACGAGCAGTACTTC.

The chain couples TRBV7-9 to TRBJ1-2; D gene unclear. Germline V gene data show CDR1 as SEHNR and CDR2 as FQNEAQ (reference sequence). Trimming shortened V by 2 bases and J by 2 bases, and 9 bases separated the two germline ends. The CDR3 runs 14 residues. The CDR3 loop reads CASSLFDPNYGYTF. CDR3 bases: TGTGCCAGCAGCTTATTCGATCCAAACTATGGCTACACCTTC.

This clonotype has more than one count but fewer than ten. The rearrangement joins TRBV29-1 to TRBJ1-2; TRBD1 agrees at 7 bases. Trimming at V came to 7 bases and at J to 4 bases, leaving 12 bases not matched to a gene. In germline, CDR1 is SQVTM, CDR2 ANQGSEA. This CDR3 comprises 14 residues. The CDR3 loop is CSARTGGPFYGYTF. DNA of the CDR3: TGCAGCGCACGGACAGGCGGGCCATTCTATGGCTACACCTTC.

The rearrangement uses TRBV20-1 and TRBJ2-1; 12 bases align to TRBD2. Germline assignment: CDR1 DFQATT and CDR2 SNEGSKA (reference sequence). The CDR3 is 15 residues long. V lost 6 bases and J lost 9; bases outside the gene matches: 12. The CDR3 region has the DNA TGCAGTGCCAACCCTCCTAGCGGGGGGGCAGGTGAGCAGTTCTTC. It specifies CSANPPSGGAGEQFF.

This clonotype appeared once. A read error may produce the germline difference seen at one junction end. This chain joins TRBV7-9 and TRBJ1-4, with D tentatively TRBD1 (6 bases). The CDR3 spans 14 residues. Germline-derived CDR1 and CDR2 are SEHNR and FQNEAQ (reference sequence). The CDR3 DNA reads TGTGCCGGCAGCTACACAGGGTATAATGAAAAACTGTTTTTT. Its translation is CAGSYTGYNEKLFF.

CDR3 residues: CATSADIPDTQYF. The CDR3 region has the DNA TGTGCCACCAGTGCCGATATCCCAGATACGCAGTATTTT. The rearrangement links TRBV24-1 to TRBJ2-3; D gene ambiguous. Trimming shortened V by 5 bases and J by 4 bases, and 9 bases separated the two germline ends. The CDR3 extends over 13 amino acids. CDR1 and CDR2 from the germline V gene are KGHDR and SFDVKD.

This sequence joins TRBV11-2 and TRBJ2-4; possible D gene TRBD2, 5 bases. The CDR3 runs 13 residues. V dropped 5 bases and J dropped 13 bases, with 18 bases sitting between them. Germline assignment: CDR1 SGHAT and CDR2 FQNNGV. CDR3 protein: CASSAHLYERQYF. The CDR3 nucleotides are TGTGCCAGCAGCGCACATCTCTACGAGCGGCAGTACTTC.

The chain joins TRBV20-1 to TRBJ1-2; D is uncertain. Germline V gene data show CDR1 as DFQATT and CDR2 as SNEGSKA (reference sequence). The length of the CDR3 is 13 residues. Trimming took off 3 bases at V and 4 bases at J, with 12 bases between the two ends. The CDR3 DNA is TGCAGTGCTAGTGAGGGAGGTGGCTATGGCTACACCTTC. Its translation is CSASEGGGYGYTF.

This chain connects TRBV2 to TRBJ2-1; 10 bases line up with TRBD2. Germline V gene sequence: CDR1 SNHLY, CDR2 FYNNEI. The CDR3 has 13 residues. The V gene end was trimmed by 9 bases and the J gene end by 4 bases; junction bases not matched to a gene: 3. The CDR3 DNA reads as TGTGCCAGACGGACTAGCGGATACAATGAGCAGTTCTTC. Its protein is CARRTSGYNEQFF.

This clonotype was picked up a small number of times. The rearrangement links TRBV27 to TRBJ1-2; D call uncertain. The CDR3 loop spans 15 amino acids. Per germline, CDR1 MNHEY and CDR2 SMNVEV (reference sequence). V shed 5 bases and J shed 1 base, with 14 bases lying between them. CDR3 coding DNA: TGTGCCAGCAGTACCACCGGGAGGTATAACTATGGCTACACCTTC. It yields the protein CASSTTGRYNYGYTF.

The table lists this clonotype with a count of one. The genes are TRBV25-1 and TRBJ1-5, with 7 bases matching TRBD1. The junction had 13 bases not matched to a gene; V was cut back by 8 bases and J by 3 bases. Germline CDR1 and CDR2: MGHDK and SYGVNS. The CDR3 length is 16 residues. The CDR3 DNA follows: TGTGCCAGCCAGGGGGGCGTGGGGACTTTCAATCAGCCCCAGCATTTT. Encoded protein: CASQGGVGTFNQPQHF.

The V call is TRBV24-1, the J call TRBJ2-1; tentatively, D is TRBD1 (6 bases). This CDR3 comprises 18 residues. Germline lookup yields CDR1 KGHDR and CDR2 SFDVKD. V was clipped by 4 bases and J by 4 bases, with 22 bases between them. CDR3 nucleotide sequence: TGTGCCACCAGTGACCCGACCAGGCAGGGGCTACATTACAATGAGCAGTTCTTC. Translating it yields CATSDPTRQGLHYNEQFF.

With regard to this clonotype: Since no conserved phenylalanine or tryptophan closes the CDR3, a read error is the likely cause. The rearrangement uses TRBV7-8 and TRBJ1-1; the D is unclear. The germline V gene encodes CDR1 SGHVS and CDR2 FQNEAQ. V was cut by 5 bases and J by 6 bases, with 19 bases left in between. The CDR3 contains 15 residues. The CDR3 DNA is TGTGCCAGCAGCCCCCTTGCCCCTGGCTCGTCTGAAGCTTTCTTG. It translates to CASSPLAPGSSEAFL.

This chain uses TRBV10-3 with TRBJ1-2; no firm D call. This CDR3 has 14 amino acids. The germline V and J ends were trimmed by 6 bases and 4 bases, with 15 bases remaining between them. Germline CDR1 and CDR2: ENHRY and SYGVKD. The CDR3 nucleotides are TGTGCCATCAGGTCCGCAGCGAACCCCTATGGCTACACCTTC. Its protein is CAIRSAANPYGYTF.

DNA of the CDR3: TGTGCCAGCAGCTCAACTGGGGGAGGGGGCCACTATGGCTACACCTTC. Translating it yields CASSSTGGGGHYGYTF. The chain employs TRBV13 and TRBJ1-2; 7 positions agree with TRBD1. CDR3 length: 16 residues. From germline, CDR1 is PRHDT and CDR2 FYEKMQ (reference sequence). V lost 4 bases, J lost 3 bases, and 11 bases stayed unmatched.